This T cell receptor (beta chain) is from a study of patients and donors after allogeneic stem cell transplantation (dated by TCRdb to about 2020). Libraries were prepared through RT-PCR. Sequencing used a NextSeq 550. The public reads were run again by TCRdb, first through fastp at Q25 and then through MiXCR, and only productive beta chains were kept. Records with the same CDR3 protein are collapsed into one entry carrying the most frequent genes and DNA. This sample comprises roughly 960,000 distinct CDR3 sequences, about a sixth of them detected only once. The ten largest clonotypes hold 6% of the sample. This clonotype was counted only a few times. No antigen is known for it. Per-base qualities were not stored, and no clone one base away is much larger. Including the terminal cysteine and phenylalanine, the CDR3 comprises 15 residues. The CDR3 DNA has 45 bases and is translated from base 1. The trim is 4 bases for V and 0 bases for J, with a gap of 13 bases between the germline ends. In the germline V gene, CDR1 corresponds to SNHLY and CDR2 to FYNNEI.

This chain is built from TRBV2 and TRBJ2-7, with TRBD2 as a weak D call on 6 bases. The sequence was obtained from a human donor who was either an allogeneic HSCT recipient or a stem cell or donor lymphocyte infusion donor (not recorded which). It is not recorded whose cells these are; they may come from a transplant donor. The specimen sequenced was blood, either unsorted or a sorted T cell fraction (not recorded which). The CDR3 reads as follows: CASSVSGGSSYEQYF. The DNA reads TGTGCCAGCAGTGTGAGCGGAGGGAGCTCCTACGAGCAGTACTTC.